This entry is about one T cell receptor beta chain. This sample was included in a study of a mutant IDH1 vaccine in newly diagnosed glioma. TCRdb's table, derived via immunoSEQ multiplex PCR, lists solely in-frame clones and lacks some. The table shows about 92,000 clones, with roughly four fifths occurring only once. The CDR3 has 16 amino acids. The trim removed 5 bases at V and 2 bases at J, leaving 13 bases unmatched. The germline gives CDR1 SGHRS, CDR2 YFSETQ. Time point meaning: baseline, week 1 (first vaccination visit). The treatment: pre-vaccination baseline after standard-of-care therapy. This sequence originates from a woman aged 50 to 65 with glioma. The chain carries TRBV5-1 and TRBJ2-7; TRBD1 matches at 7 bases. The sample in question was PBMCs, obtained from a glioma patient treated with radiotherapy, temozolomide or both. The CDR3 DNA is TGCGCCAGCAGTTATTCCCCGGGACAGTATACCTACGAGCAGTACTTC. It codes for CASSYSPGQYTYEQYF.